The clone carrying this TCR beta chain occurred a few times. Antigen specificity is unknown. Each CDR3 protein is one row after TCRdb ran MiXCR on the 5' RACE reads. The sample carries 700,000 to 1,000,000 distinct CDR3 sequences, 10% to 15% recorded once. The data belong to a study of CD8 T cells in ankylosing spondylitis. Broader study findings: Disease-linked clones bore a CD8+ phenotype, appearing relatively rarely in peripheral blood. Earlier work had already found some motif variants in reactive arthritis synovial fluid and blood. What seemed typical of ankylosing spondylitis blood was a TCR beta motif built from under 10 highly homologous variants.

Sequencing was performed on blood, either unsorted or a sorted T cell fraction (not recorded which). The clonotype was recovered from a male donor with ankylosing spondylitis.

CDR3 sequence: CASSATSGSFSGNTIYF. The CDR3 nucleotides are TGCGCCAGCAGCGCTACCTCCGGGTCCTTCTCTGGAAACACCATATATTTT. The chain has TRBV5-1 and TRBJ1-3; D ambiguous. Trimming removed 4 bases from V and 0 bases from J, with 17 bases in between. This CDR3 is built from 17 residues. The germline V gene encodes CDR1 SGHRS and CDR2 YFSETQ.